These 7 T cell receptor beta chains came from one sample sequenced in a study of blood T cell repertoires in COVID-19. Generated by immunoSEQ multiplex PCR, the TCRdb table keeps only in-frame clones and is missing some. The repertoire holds around 200,000 clones, 86% seen once, with around 4% in the top ten. The sequencing input was PBMCs or T cells enriched from blood (not recorded which). These receptors originate from a woman under 40 who had been exposed to COVID-19.

The chain links TRBV7-8 to TRBJ2-2; D might be TRBD2 (6 bases). Germline CDR1 is SGHVS and CDR2 is FQNEAQ. This CDR3 is 15 amino acids long. V gave up 6 bases and J gave up 3 bases, with 14 bases separating them. The CDR3, as DNA: TGTGCCAGCAGTCATACGGGACTCCACACCGGGGAGCTGTTTTTT. Translated: CASSHTGLHTGELFF.

V gene TRBV5-4 combines with J gene TRBJ1-2, with TRBD1 identical over 7 bases. Germline V gene sequence: CDR1 SGHNT, CDR2 YYREEE (reference sequence). After removal of 4 bases from V and 6 bases from J, the junction contained 12 bases not matched to a gene. The CDR3 is 15 residues long. The CDR3 DNA follows: TGTGCCAGCAGCATCCCTCTAGACAGGGCGGATGGCTACACCTTC. It is translated as CASSIPLDRADGYTF.

The chain recombines TRBV11-3 with TRBJ2-3; possibly TRBD2 for D (6 bases). The V gene lost 5 bases and the J gene lost 11 bases, with 14 bases spanning the gap. Germline-derived CDR1 and CDR2 are SGHNT and YENEEA. The CDR3 extends over 12 amino acids. The CDR3 DNA reads as TGTGCCAGCAGCCAGCCGGGGGATCGGCAGTATTTT. It specifies CASSQPGDRQYF.

This sequence joins TRBV6-1 and TRBJ1-1, with 7 bases fitting TRBD1. Germline V CDR1 and CDR2: MNHNS, SASEGT. CDR3 size: 15 residues. Trimming at V came to 0 bases and at J to 4 bases, leaving 5 bases not matched to a gene. The CDR3 nucleotides read TGTGCCAGCAGTGAAGCGGGCCAGGGGGGCACTGAAGCTTTCTTT. The encoded protein is CASSEAGQGGTEAFF.

V is TRBV18 and J is TRBJ1-2; TRBD1 matches 10 bases. The V gene's germline CDR1 is KGHSH and CDR2 LQKENI. V shed 3 bases and J 8 bases; nucleotides not matched to a gene: 9. This CDR3 has 15 residues. CDR3 nucleotides: TGTGCCAGCTCACCCGGGACAGGGGTTTTTCTAGGCTACACCTTC. Translated: CASSPGTGVFLGYTF. The full variable domain, in which reference TRBV18 and TRBJ1-2 provide the parts outside the CDR3, is NAGVMQNPRHLVRRRGQEARLRCSPMKGHSHVYWYRQLPEEGLKFMVYLQKENIIDESGMPKERFSAEFPKEGPSILRIQQVVRGDSAAYFCASSPGTGVFLGYTFGSGTRLTVV.

The V and J genes are TRBV7-3 and TRBJ1-2; 9 positions agree with TRBD1. Trimming cost V 4 bases and J 2 bases; bases outside gene matches: 2. CDR1 and CDR2 (germline): SGHTA, FQGTGA. This CDR3 region has 14 residues. The CDR3: CASSWGTGNYGYTF. Written as DNA, the CDR3 is TGTGCCAGCAGCTGGGGGACAGGGAACTATGGCTACACCTTC.

The gene calls are TRBV3-1 (or the pseudogene TRBV3-2) and TRBJ1-5; maybe TRBD1 (5 bases). Germline V gives CDR1 LGHDT, CDR2 YNNKEL (reference sequence). The germline V and J ends were trimmed by 0 bases and 1 base, with 7 bases remaining between them. CDR3 size: 15 residues. For the CDR3, the DNA is TGTGCCAGCAGCCAAGATCAGGGCAGCAATCAGCCCCAGCATTTT. Amino acids: CASSQDQGSNQPQHF.